The present T cell receptor beta chain was sequenced within a study of human T cells and chemical hapten exposure. Time point described: pre-sensitization, week 0. The treatment is: therapeutic diphenylcyclopropenone sensitization with weekly scalp DPC. Trimming left V 5 bases short and J 5 bases short, with 16 bases between. CDR3 length equals 14 residues. In its sample, this clonotype was seen many times. TCRdb re-called the RACE reads with MiXCR, one entry per CDR3 protein. The sample lists some 300,000 distinct CDR3 sequences, about 5% seen once, with about 7.7% in the top ten. The chain is built from TRBV12-3 or TRBV12-4 and TRBJ2-7, with TRBD1 as a possible D gene (6 bases). The clonotype comes from a woman younger than 35 with alopecia areata. Some clones in this sample may be carry-over from other donors' samples. Sequencing used whole blood, obtained in connection with sensitization to the hapten diphenylcyclopropenone (DPC). The CDR3 bases are TGTGCCAGCAGTCTTACCTTCGGACAGCACGAGCAGTACTTC. Encoded protein: CASSLTFGQHEQYF.